These 30 T cell receptor beta chains originate from one sample sequenced in a study of technical replicates of blood from a handful of donors. This table comes from immunoSEQ multiplex PCR, and its TCRdb copy is limited to in-frame clones, with some not included. Here the sample spans nearly 80,000 clones, approximately 96% being singletons. Input material: T cells isolated from PBMCs. The receptors originated from a human donor in good health.

This sequence joins TRBV14 and TRBJ2-1; 10 bases agree with TRBD1. Trimming removed 4 bases from V and 3 bases from J; junction bases left unmatched: 3. This CDR3 is 15 amino acids long. The germline CDR1 and CDR2 sequences are SGHDN and FVKESK. The CDR3 region has the DNA TGTGCCAGCAGCCTCCGGGACAGGGGCTACAATGAGCAGTTCTTC. It specifies CASSLRDRGYNEQFF. Full variable domain (missing parts from reference TRBV14 and TRBJ2-1): EAGVTQFPSHSVIEKGQTVTLRCDPISGHDNLYWYRRVMGKEIKFLLHFVKESKQDESGMPNNRFLAERTGGTYSTLKVQPAELEDSGVYFCASSLRDRGYNEQFFGPGTRLTVL.

This clone is a singleton in its sample. This rearrangement joins TRBV25-1 to TRBJ2-2; TRBD2 agrees at 7 bases. Germline CDR1 is MGHDK and CDR2 is SYGVNS. The CDR3 is 16 amino acids. The trim removed 3 bases at V and 4 bases at J, leaving 8 bases unmatched. Here the CDR3 reads CASSEVSGRGTGELFF. For the CDR3, the DNA is TGTGCCAGCAGTGAGGTTAGCGGGCGGGGCACCGGGGAGCTGTTTTTT.

The chain is built from TRBV4-3 and TRBJ1-5; D is uncertain. Germline V gene sequence: CDR1 LGHNA, CDR2 YSLEER. V was pared by 4 bases and J by 0 bases, with 10 bases between. The length of the CDR3 is 15 residues. The CDR3 region is CASSLLFSSNQPQHF. In DNA, the CDR3 is TGCGCCAGCAGCCTTCTTTTCAGTAGCAATCAGCCCCAGCATTTT.

The chain recombines TRBV10-3 with TRBJ1-4; 7 bases map to TRBD1. V was pared by 3 bases and J by 8 bases, with 6 bases of the junction left unmatched. Germline CDR1 reads ENHRY; CDR2 reads SYGVKD. The CDR3 runs 14 residues. The CDR3 region has the DNA TGTGCCATCAGTGAAGGGGGCAGAGTAGAAAAACTGTTTTTT. This translates into CAISEGGRVEKLFF.

The chain carries TRBV27 and TRBJ2-1; TRBD2 might be the D (6 bases). Germline CDR1 reads MNHEY; CDR2 reads SMNVEV (reference sequence). Trimming removed 9 bases at V and 7 bases at J, with 19 bases between. The CDR3 covers 14 residues. CDR3 region: CASFSGGPWNEQFF. The CDR3 nucleotides are TGTGCCAGTTTTAGCGGAGGCCCTTGGAATGAGCAGTTCTTC.

This chain connects TRBV13 to TRBJ1-1; tentative D call: TRBD1 (5 bases). Trimming took off 7 bases at V and 4 bases at J, with 16 bases between the two ends. Germline CDR1 PRHDT, CDR2 FYEKMQ (reference sequence). This CDR3 region has 14 residues. The CDR3 loop is CASKIGPGGTEAFF. DNA of the CDR3: TGTGCCAGCAAAATAGGCCCCGGGGGCACTGAAGCTTTCTTT.

The V gene is TRBV4-1, the J gene TRBJ1-4; unclear D gene. Germline CDR1 reads MGHRA; CDR2 reads YSYEKL. This CDR3 has 15 residues. Trimming left V 0 bases short and J 4 bases short, with 9 bases between. CDR3 amino acids: CASSQDTRNNEKLFF. The CDR3, as DNA: TGCGCCAGCAGCCAAGATACGAGAAATAATGAAAAACTGTTTTTT.

The V gene is TRBV4-3, the J gene TRBJ2-7, with D possibly being TRBD1 (6 bases). Trimming removed 2 bases at V and 5 bases at J, with 13 bases between. The CDR3 sequence is 14 residues long. CDR1 and CDR2 from the germline V gene are LGHNA and YSLEER. The CDR3 is CASSQYPGVHEQYF. In DNA, the CDR3 is TGCGCCAGCAGCCAATATCCAGGGGTCCACGAGCAGTACTTC.

The chain joins TRBV30 to TRBJ2-5; possibly TRBD1 for D (6 bases). V shed 5 bases and J shed 7 bases, with 17 bases lying between them. CDR3 length equals 13 residues. Germline assignment: CDR1 GTSNPN and CDR2 SVGIG (reference sequence). In DNA, the CDR3 is TGTGCCTGGGGGAAAGGGGGATTTGGGACCCAGTACTTC. Amino acid sequence: CAWGKGGFGTQYF. Combining the CDR3 with reference TRBV30 and TRBJ2-5 gives the whole variable domain SQTIHQWPATLVQPVGSPLSLECTVEGTSNPNLYWYRQAAGRGLQLLFYSVGIGQISSEVPQNLSASRPQDRQFILSSKKLLLSDSGFYLCAWGKGGFGTQYFGPGTRLLVL.

This clone was counted once. The J gene is TRBJ2-7, the V gene TRBV6-6, with 9 bases aligning to TRBD1. V gave up 5 bases and J gave up 3 bases; unmatched junction bases: 2. Germline CDR1 MNHNY, CDR2 SVGAGI (reference sequence). CDR3 length: 13 amino acids. DNA for the CDR3: TGTGCCAGCAGTAGGACAGGGGACTACGAGCAGTACTTC. This encodes CASSRTGDYEQYF.

This sequence joins TRBV6-1 and TRBJ1-2, with 7 bases matching TRBD1. CDR1 MNHNS and CDR2 SASEGT come from the germline V gene. The length of the CDR3 is 13 residues. Germline trimming cut 4 bases from V and 6 bases from J; bases unmatched to any gene: 5. The CDR3 sequence: CASSGYRGDGYTF. DNA of the CDR3: TGTGCCAGCAGTGGCTACAGGGGAGATGGCTACACCTTC.

The sample holds one count of this clone. The rearrangement uses TRBV19 and TRBJ1-2; weak D call: TRBD1 (5 bases). Per germline, CDR1 LNHDA and CDR2 SQIVND (reference sequence). Trimming removed 4 bases at V and 2 bases at J, with 11 bases between. CDR3 length equals 14 residues. DNA for the CDR3: TGTGCCAGTAGTAATCCAGGGTGGAACTATGGCTACACCTTC. This sequence encodes CASSNPGWNYGYTF.

The table lists this clone with a count of one. This chain links TRBV27 with TRBJ2-7, with D uncertain. Trimming took off 6 bases at V and 0 bases at J, with 12 bases between the two ends. CDR3 size: 14 residues. Germline loops: CDR1 MNHEY, CDR2 SMNVEV (reference sequence). The CDR3 region has the DNA TGTGCCAGCAGATCAAATACCTACTCCTACGAGCAGTACTTC. This codes for CASRSNTYSYEQYF.

V and J are TRBV27 and TRBJ2-5; possibly TRBD2 for D (6 bases). V dropped 4 bases and J dropped 7 bases, with 16 bases sitting between them. In germline, CDR1 is MNHEY, CDR2 SMNVEV (reference sequence). This CDR3 comprises 14 residues. CDR3 sequence reads: CASSWGEDLGTQYF. CDR3 coding DNA: TGTGCCAGCAGTTGGGGGGAAGATTTGGGGACCCAGTACTTC.

This clone was detected only a few times. The chain carries TRBV7-9 and TRBJ1-1, with D possibly being TRBD1 (5 bases). CDR1 and CDR2 (germline): SEHNR, FQNEAQ (reference sequence). The V gene lost 6 bases and the J gene lost 7 bases, with 6 bases spanning the gap. This CDR3 is built from 10 residues. The CDR3 sequence is CASRDSEAFF. The DNA of the CDR3 is TGTGCCAGCAGAGACAGTGAAGCTTTCTTT. The whole variable domain, filled in from reference TRBV7-9 and TRBJ1-1, reads DTGVSQNPRHKITKRGQNVTFRCDPISEHNRLYWYRQTLGQGPEFLTYFQNEAQLEKSRLLSDRFSAERPKGSFSTLEIQRTEQGDSAMYLCASRDSEAFFGQGTRLTVV.

The chain recombines TRBV5-5 with TRBJ1-3; D not certain. The CDR3 contains 15 residues. The germline V gene encodes CDR1 SGHKS and CDR2 YYEKEE (reference sequence). The ends were cut back, 2 bases at V and 0 bases at J, with 9 bases in the middle. For the CDR3, the DNA is TGTGCCAGCAGCTTACAGTCCAGCTCTGGAAACACCATATATTTT. This sequence encodes CASSLQSSSGNTIYF.

The gene calls are TRBV28 and TRBJ2-2, with D hard to call. In germline, CDR1 is MDHEN, CDR2 SYDVKM. Trimming stripped 6 bases from V and 7 bases from J, with 9 bases between. This CDR3 region has 12 residues. The CDR3 loop reads CASRTLVGELFF. CDR3 bases: TGTGCCAGCAGAACTTTGGTCGGGGAGCTGTTTTTT.

This sequence joins TRBV5-4 and TRBJ2-3; weak D call: TRBD2 (5 bases). Germline V gene data show CDR1 as SGHNT and CDR2 as YYREEE (reference sequence). The CDR3 totals 13 residues. Trimming removed 2 bases at V and 3 bases at J, with 7 bases between. The CDR3 loop is CASSFSGTDTQYF. The CDR3 bases are TGTGCCAGCAGCTTCAGCGGAACAGATACGCAGTATTTT.

This chain connects TRBV5-1 to TRBJ2-6; 9 bases are a match to TRBD2. This CDR3 has 17 residues. Germline CDR1 SGHRS, CDR2 YFSETQ. J gave up 0 bases and V 2 bases, and 3 bases lay outside the gene matches. The CDR3 sequence: CASSFSGGFSGANVLTF. CDR3 DNA sequence: TGCGCCAGCAGCTTTAGCGGGGGTTTCTCTGGGGCCAACGTCCTGACTTTC.

This chain connects TRBV7-6 to TRBJ2-1; 9 positions agree with TRBD2. After removal of 2 bases from V and 6 bases from J, the junction contained 17 bases not matched to a gene. The CDR3 spans 19 residues. The V gene's germline CDR1 is SGHVS and CDR2 FNYEAQ. The CDR3 is CASSLLGLAGRTISNEQFF. Here the CDR3 DNA reads TGTGCCAGCAGCTTATTGGGGCTAGCGGGACGGACCATCTCCAATGAGCAGTTCTTC. The full variable domain, with the rest looked up from reference TRBV7-6 and TRBJ2-1, is GAGVSQSPRYKVTKRGQDVALRCDPISGHVSLYWYRQALGQGPEFLTYFNYEAQQDKSGLPNDRFSAERPEGSISTLTIQRTEQRDSAMYRCASSLLGLAGRTISNEQFFGPGTRLTVL.

The chain combines TRBV4-2 with TRBJ2-7; D is unclear. Trimming stripped 0 bases from V and 7 bases from J, with 13 bases between. The CDR3 is 14 amino acids. Germline assignment: CDR1 LGHNA and CDR2 YNFKEQ. The CDR3 loop is CASSQDILSWEQYF. CDR3 in DNA: TGTGCCAGCAGCCAAGATATACTTAGCTGGGAGCAGTACTTC.

The chain employs TRBV5-1 and TRBJ2-7, with TRBD2 matching over 13 bases. Germline values: CDR1 SGHRS, CDR2 YFSETQ. The length of the CDR3 is 15 residues. V was clipped by 3 bases and J by 0 bases; unmatched bases: 0. The CDR3 loop reads CASSWTSGSSYEQYF. The CDR3 region has the DNA TGCGCCAGCAGCTGGACTAGCGGGAGCTCCTACGAGCAGTACTTC.

The rearrangement uses TRBV6-4 and TRBJ2-2, with D perhaps matching TRBD1 (6 bases). The CDR3 spans 14 residues. V gave up 1 base and J gave up 6 bases, with 9 bases separating them. Germline-derived CDR1 and CDR2 are MRHNA and SNTAGT. The CDR3 sequence is CASSDLQGAGELFF. As DNA, the CDR3 is TGTGCCAGCAGTGACTTACAGGGTGCCGGGGAGCTGTTTTTT.

This clone came up once. The V gene is TRBV2, the J gene TRBJ2-7; 8 bases line up with TRBD1. The junction had 8 bases not matched to a gene; V was cut back by 8 bases and J by 2 bases. Germline lookup yields CDR1 SNHLY and CDR2 FYNNEI. This CDR3 has 14 amino acids. CDR3 bases: TGTGCCAGCTCCTACACAGGGGGAGCCTACGAGCAGTACTTC. It specifies CASSYTGGAYEQYF.

J is TRBJ1-2 and V is TRBV27; D might be TRBD1 (6 bases). Per the germline V gene, CDR1 is MNHEY and CDR2 is SMNVEV (reference sequence). This CDR3 spans 13 amino acids. V lost 7 bases and J lost 7, with 16 bases in between. CDR3 residues: CASKEGGTSGYTF. CDR3 nucleotide sequence: TGTGCCAGCAAGGAGGGGGGGACGAGTGGCTACACCTTC.

The V gene is TRBV29-1, the J gene TRBJ1-2; 8 nucleotides agree with TRBD1. The CDR3 consists of 12 residues. CDR1 is SQVTM and CDR2 is ANQGSEA in the germline V gene. Unmatched junction bases numbered 4, after V lost 7 bases and J lost 3 bases. The DNA for the CDR3 is TGCAGCGCCGGACAGGGTGACTATGGCTACACCTTC. Its protein is CSAGQGDYGYTF.

V usage is TRBV5-4 and J usage is TRBJ2-1; 9 bases are shared with TRBD2. The germline gives CDR1 SGHNT, CDR2 YYREEE (reference sequence). This CDR3 region has 15 residues. Unmatched junction bases numbered 3, after V lost 0 bases and J lost 5 bases. Here the CDR3 reads CASSLEREVHNEQFF. The CDR3 region has the DNA TGTGCCAGCAGCTTGGAGCGGGAGGTCCACAATGAGCAGTTCTTC.

The V and J genes are TRBV19 and TRBJ2-2; TRBD2 matches at 10 bases. The CDR3 contains 14 residues. V shed 6 bases and J 7 bases; nucleotides not matched to a gene: 5. The germline CDR1 and CDR2 sequences are LNHDA and SQIVND (reference sequence). In DNA, the CDR3 is TGTGCCAGTAGCCTAGCGGGAGTAAACGGGGAGCTGTTTTTT. As protein: CASSLAGVNGELFF.

The chain employs TRBV5-1 and TRBJ1-1; 7 bases match TRBD1. CDR3 length equals 14 residues. V lost 6 bases to trimming and J lost 1 base; unmatched junction nucleotides: 6. Germline V CDR1 and CDR2: SGHRS, YFSETQ. The CDR3 DNA sequence: TGCGCCAGCAAGGGGGCCCGGGGGAACACTGAAGCTTTCTTT. The encoded protein is CASKGARGNTEAFF.

J is TRBJ1-2 and V is TRBV6-1; D unclear. V gave up 3 bases and J gave up 5 bases, with 16 bases separating them. The CDR3 spans 15 residues. The germline CDR1 and CDR2 sequences are MNHNS and SASEGT. In DNA, the CDR3 is TGTGCCAGCAGTGAGTCCCCGTACCTAGTATATGGCTACACCTTC. Its translation is CASSESPYLVYGYTF.